The 15 T cell receptor beta chains in this list originate from one sample, sequenced in a study of neoadjuvant nivolumab and ipilimumab in lung cancer. Sequencing was performed with immunoSEQ multiplex PCR; in TCRdb, only in-frame clones are kept and a portion is missing. The sample contains about 3,600 clones, around three quarters of which appear only once. The input for sequencing was peripheral blood, taken after neoadjuvant nivolumab, alone or with ipilimumab, at or shortly before surgery. Source of these receptors: an adult with non-small cell lung cancer.

The rearrangement links TRBV5-4 to TRBJ2-2; D possibly uses TRBD1 or TRBD2 (6 bases each). Per germline, CDR1 SGHNT and CDR2 YYREEE (reference sequence). The CDR3 spans 15 residues. V was clipped by 5 bases and J by 2 bases, with 13 bases between them. CDR3 nucleotide sequence: TGTGCCAGCAGGGTGGGGGGCCAAAACACCGGGGAGCTGTTTTTT. This encodes CASRVGGQNTGELFF. The variable domain in full, with the rest retrieved from reference TRBV5-4 and TRBJ2-2, is ETGVTQSPTHLIKTRGQQVTLRCSSQSGHNTVSWYQQALGQGPQFIFQYYREEENGRGNFPPRFSGLQFPNYSSELNVNALELDDSALYLCASRVGGQNTGELFFGEGSRLTVL.

This clone was recorded a few times. V gene TRBV7-2 combines with J gene TRBJ2-2, with D perhaps given as TRBD1 or TRBD2 (5 bases each). V shed 4 bases and J shed 5 bases, with 11 bases lying between them. This CDR3 spans 14 amino acids. Germline values: CDR1 SGHTA, CDR2 FQGNSA. CDR3 sequence: CASSWDAKTGELFF. The DNA for the CDR3 is TGTGCCAGCAGCTGGGACGCCAAAACCGGGGAGCTGTTTTTT. Supplemented by reference TRBV7-2 and TRBJ2-2, the full variable domain reads GAGVSQSPSNKVTEKGKDVELRCDPISGHTALYWYRQSLGQGLEFLIYFQGNSAPDKSGLPSDRFSAERTGGSVSTLTIQRTQQEDSAVYLCASSWDAKTGELFFGEGSRLTVL.

This clone appeared once. The chain carries TRBV7-8 and TRBJ2-4; TRBD2 matches at 7 bases. The CDR3 has 17 residues. With 0 bases clipped from V and 4 bases from J, the junction kept 9 bases outside the gene matches. Germline CDR1 and CDR2: SGHVS and FQNEAQ. The CDR3 region is CASSLAGREMGKNIQYF. In nucleotides, the CDR3 is TGTGCCAGCAGCTTAGCGGGGCGGGAGATGGGGAAAAACATTCAGTACTTC.

The chain recombines TRBV7-3 with TRBJ2-1; D is tentatively TRBD1 or TRBD2 (6 bases each). The CDR3 spans 16 residues. Trimming took off 5 bases at V and 7 bases at J, with 21 bases between the two ends. The germline gives CDR1 SGHTA, CDR2 FQGTGA. DNA of the CDR3: TGTGCCAGCAGCCCACAGGGCGGGATGCGTAGGAATGAGCAGTTCTTC. Its protein is CASSPQGGMRRNEQFF.

The chain couples TRBV19 to TRBJ2-7; 9 bases map to TRBD2. Germline V gene lookup returns CDR1 LNHDA and CDR2 SQIVND (reference sequence). The CDR3 loop spans 15 amino acids. Unmatched junction bases numbered 12, after V lost 7 bases and J lost 5 bases. The CDR3 coding sequence is TGTGCCAGTACCACCGGGACTAGCCTTGATGACGAGCAGTACTTC. Its translation: CASTTGTSLDDEQYF.

The chain has TRBV5-4 and TRBJ2-3; D ambiguous. The V gene's germline CDR1 is SGHNT and CDR2 YYREEE (reference sequence). CDR3 length equals 13 residues. The V and J ends lost 2 bases and 0 bases respectively, with 4 bases between them. CDR3 region: CASSFSSTDTQYF. The CDR3 DNA reads as TGTGCCAGCAGCTTTTCTAGCACAGATACGCAGTATTTT.

The chain carries TRBV7-2 and TRBJ2-7, with TRBD2 identical over 10 bases. The CDR3 covers 15 residues. Germline values: CDR1 SGHTA, CDR2 FQGNSA. V lost 0 bases, J lost 7 bases, and 6 bases stayed unmatched. The DNA of the CDR3 is TGTGCCAGCAGCTTAGCCGGAGCGGGAGGGCGGGAGCAGTACTTC. The encoded protein is CASSLAGAGGREQYF.

The rearrangement joins TRBV7-8 to TRBJ2-5, with 12 nucleotides matching TRBD2. CDR1 and CDR2 from the germline V gene are SGHVS and FQNEAQ. CDR3 length: 15 residues. Losses at the gene ends were 7 bases for V and 1 base for J; bases not matched to a gene: 4. The DNA for the CDR3 is TGTGCCAGCACCAGGACTAGCGGGACCCAAGAGACCCAGTACTTC. It encodes CASTRTSGTQETQYF.

The V call is TRBV9, the J call TRBJ2-2; maybe TRBD2 (6 bases). V was cut by 3 bases and J by 1 base, with 10 bases left in between. The CDR3 sequence is 15 residues long. Germline values: CDR1 SGDLS, CDR2 YYNGEE. The DNA for the CDR3 is TGTGCCAGCAGCGGTGGGGGGTGGAACACCGGGGAGCTGTTTTTT. Amino acids: CASSGGGWNTGELFF.

In its sample, this clone was seen a few times. The chain uses TRBV7-9 and TRBJ2-1; maybe TRBD2 (5 bases). Trimming took 4 bases from V and 6 from J, leaving 13 bases between them. From germline, CDR1 is SEHNR and CDR2 FQNEAQ (reference sequence). The CDR3 is 14 amino acids. In DNA form, the CDR3 reads TGTGCCAGCAGCTCCCCCGAGGGTTTCAATGAGCAGTTCTTC. Its protein is CASSSPEGFNEQFF.

This chain connects TRBV6-1 to TRBJ2-3; TRBD1 matches at 7 bases. The V gene end was trimmed by 6 bases and the J gene end by 4 bases; junction bases not matched to a gene: 10. The CDR3 is made up of 15 amino acids. Germline V gene sequence: CDR1 MNHNS, CDR2 SASEGT. The CDR3 nucleotides read TGTGCCAGCAGAGAAACCGGGGACAGCGCAGATACGCAGTATTTT. It is translated as CASRETGDSADTQYF.

This clone has just a few counts. This sequence joins TRBV19 and TRBJ2-1; 12 nucleotides align to TRBD2. V was clipped by 4 bases and J by 4 bases; unmatched bases: 5. Per the germline V gene, CDR1 is LNHDA and CDR2 is SQIVND (reference sequence). This CDR3 spans 16 amino acids. The CDR3 reads CASSTPTSGSYNEQFF. The CDR3 DNA reads TGTGCCAGTAGTACGCCGACTAGCGGGAGTTACAATGAGCAGTTCTTC.

The chain has TRBV28 and TRBJ2-3; D unclear. The CDR3 contains 11 residues. Germline CDR1 MDHEN, CDR2 SYDVKM. Trimming removed 7 bases from V and 5 bases from J, with 7 bases in between. CDR3 in amino acids: CASTSQDTQYF. The DNA of the CDR3 is TGTGCCAGCACCTCACAAGATACGCAGTATTTT.

CDR3 sequence reads: CASTRTGLYSNQPQHF. The CDR3 DNA is TGTGCCAGTACGAGGACGGGTCTCTATAGCAATCAGCCCCAGCATTTT. This rearrangement joins TRBV19 to TRBJ1-5; D gene ambiguous. The V and J ends lost 7 bases and 0 bases respectively, with 16 bases between them. CDR1 and CDR2 from the germline V gene are LNHDA and SQIVND (reference sequence). The CDR3 consists of 16 residues.

For this clone: Mismatch with germline at one junction end may stem from a read error. This rearrangement joins TRBV18 to TRBJ1-1; D not resolved. The CDR3 spans 15 residues. Germline V gene data show CDR1 as KGHSH and CDR2 as LQKENI. CDR3 loop: CASSSPRTMNTEAFF. The CDR3 coding sequence is TGTGCCAGCTCATCACCCAGGACTATGAACACTGAAGCTTTCTTT.